The clone carrying this T cell receptor beta chain was observed many times. The source of the sample is a study of early T cells in non-severe SARS-CoV-2 infection. The CDR3 covers 17 residues. Trimming at V came to 6 bases and at J to 5 bases, leaving 17 bases not matched to a gene. CDR1 MNHEY and CDR2 SMNVEV come from the germline V gene (reference sequence). Individually, cDNA molecules had unique molecular identifiers attached to them. TCRdb fed the 5' RACE reads into MiXCR, producing one record per CDR3 protein. The sample contains about 56,000 distinct CDR3 sequences, more than 9% of which appear only once.

The clonotype originates from an adult who was a healthcare worker with PCR-confirmed SARS-CoV-2 infection or an uninfected control (not recorded which). Sequenced material: whole blood. The chain employs TRBV27 and TRBJ2-7; the match to TRBD1 covers 9 bases. In DNA form, the CDR3 reads TGTGCCAGCAGCCCTGGGGTCCGATGGACAGGGGCCCACGAGCAGTACTTC. As protein: CASSPGVRWTGAHEQYF.